These T cell receptor beta chains were read from a single sample in a study of T cell changes during pregnancy in multiple sclerosis. Profiled with immunoSEQ multiplex PCR; TCRdb holds only in-frame clones, not every one. The sample records tens of thousands of clones, about nine tenths being singletons. Sequencing was performed on peripheral blood, taken in the second trimester of pregnancy. The receptors were gathered from a female donor with multiple sclerosis, enrolled in a pregnancy study. The CDR3 runs from the conserved cysteine through the conserved F or W. Each record gives: V gene, J gene, clone size, D gene, CDR3 DNA, CDR3 protein. A D gene is named only where the DNA matches it firmly. The size field is filled for only some rows; it gives once, few, many or a size class.

TRBV9	TRBJ1-1	-	-	TGTGCCAGCAGCGTAACAGGGACGAACACTGAAGCTTTCTTT	CASSVTGTNTEAFF
TRBV5-4	TRBJ2-7	-	TRBD1	TGTGCCAGCAGCTTGGATCAGGGGGCCTACGAGCAGTACTTC	CASSLDQGAYEQYF
TRBV5-4	TRBJ2-1	-	-	TGTGCCAGCAGCTTGGACACTAGAGGGAACAATGAGCAGTTCTTC	CASSLDTRGNNEQFF
TRBV30	TRBJ1-5	-	-	TGTGCCTGGAGTCTAGGGGGAAGGCCCCAGCATTTT	CAWSLGGRPQHF
TRBV6-6	TRBJ1-2	-	-	TGTGCCAGCAGTTACCTACGTTCGGCAGGGGACTATGGCTACACCTTC	CASSYLRSAGDYGYTF
TRBV10-3	TRBJ1-1	-	-	TGTGCCTCGGCCGGGGGGTACGGCACTGAAGCTTTCTTT	CASAGGYGTEAFF
TRBV5-4	TRBJ1-3	-	-	TGTGCCAGCAGCTTGACGTCTTCCCGGTCCTCTGGAAACACCATATATTTT	CASSLTSSRSSGNTIYF
TRBV13	TRBJ2-7	-	TRBD2	TGTGCCAGCAGCGATAGCGGGAGGTCCTACGAGCAGTACTTC	CASSDSGRSYEQYF
TRBV10-3	TRBJ1-2	-	-	TGTGCCATCAGTGAGGGGCAGTTCGGCTACACCTTC	CAISEGQFGYTF
TRBV27	TRBJ2-1	-	TRBD2	TGTGCCAGCAGCCTACTAGCGGGAGCCAGGAATGAGCAGTTCTTC	CASSLLAGARNEQFF
TRBV27	TRBJ2-7	-	-	TGTGCCAGTAAGTTAGGGAGATGGACCGCCTACGAGCAGTACTTC	CASKLGRWTAYEQYF
TRBV29-1	TRBJ1-1	-	TRBD1	TGCAGCGGCAACAGGGGGCAGACTGAAGCTTTCTTT	CSGNRGQTEAFF
TRBV2	TRBJ1-5	-	TRBD1	TGTGCCAGCAGCCGGGACAGCTATAGCAATCAGCCCCAGCATTTT	CASSRDSYSNQPQHF
TRBV7-9	TRBJ2-1	-	-	TGTGCCAGCAGCGGCAGACAGTGGAATGAGCAGTTCTTC	CASSGRQWNEQFF
TRBV10-3	TRBJ1-6	-	TRBD1	TGTGCCATCAGGAGAGGACAGGGGGCGAACTCACCCCTCCACTTT	CAIRRGQGANSPLHF
TRBV2	TRBJ1-1	-	TRBD1	TGTGCCAGCAGTGACCAGCCGGACAGGGAAGGGAACACTGAAGCTTTCTTT	CASSDQPDREGNTEAFF
TRBV6-1	TRBJ1-2	-	-	TGTGCCAGCAGTGACAGGTGGAAGGGGCTCCCTGGCTACACCTTC	CASSDRWKGLPGYTF
TRBV7-8	TRBJ2-7	-	TRBD1	TGTGCCAGCAGAATGGGGACAGCCTACGAGCAGTACTTC	CASRMGTAYEQYF
TRBV28	TRBJ2-5	once	TRBD2	TGTGCCAGCAGTTTACAGGGAGGGACTAACCAAGAGACCCAGTACTTC	CASSLQGGTNQETQYF
TRBV6-4	TRBJ2-1	-	TRBD2	TGTGCCAGCAGTGACGGGACTAGCGCACGGGAGCAGTTCTTC	CASSDGTSAREQFF
TRBV28	TRBJ2-7	-	TRBD1	TGTGCCAGCAGTCCCCCCGGGACAGGGCTCTACGAGCAGTACTTC	CASSPPGTGLYEQYF
TRBV19	TRBJ2-3	-	-	TGTGCCAGTAGAGGGACAGGGTTAACGAGCGGGAGGCCTAGAGATACGCAGTATTTT	CASRGTGLTSGRPRDTQYF
TRBV6-1	TRBJ1-5	-	-	TGTGCCAGCAGTGGGACAGACAATCAGCCCCAGCATTTT	CASSGTDNQPQHF
TRBV7-2	TRBJ2-7	-	TRBD2	TGTGCCAGCAGCTTAGGGGTCTTTAGCGGGAGGGAGTTT	CASSLGVFSGREF
TRBV30	TRBJ1-5	-	-	TGTGCCTGGAGGGCAGGGCGTACCGTTTATAGCAATCAGCCCCAGCATTTT	CAWRAGRTVYSNQPQHF
TRBV7-8	TRBJ2-3	once	TRBD2	TGTGCCAGCAGCTATAGCGGGACCACAGATACGCAGTATTTT	CASSYSGTTDTQYF
TRBV6-1	TRBJ1-6	once	TRBD1	TGTGCCAGCAGTCCGAGGGGGCGAGGCTCACCCCTCCACTTT	CASSPRGRGSPLHF
TRBV6-1	TRBJ1-1	-	-	TGTGCCAGCAGTGAAGGGTCTGGGTGGGCTTGGAACACTGAAGCTTTCTTT	CASSEGSGWAWNTEAFF
TRBV28	TRBJ2-7	-	-	TGTGCCAGCAGTTTCTACCGGGATTACGAGCAGTACTTC	CASSFYRDYEQYF
TRBV18	TRBJ2-7	-	TRBD1	TGTGCCAGCTCACGCCAACAGGGGACGTCCTACGAGCAGTACTTC	CASSRQQGTSYEQYF
TRBV20-1	TRBJ2-3	-	-	TGCAGTCGAGAGGTTCTAGATACGCAGTATTTT	CSREVLDTQYF
TRBV4-3	TRBJ1-5	-	-	TGCGCCAGCAGCGAAGTGGAGGGTCAGCCCCAGCATTTT	CASSEVEGQPQHF
TRBV9	TRBJ1-1	-	-	TGTGCCAGCAGCGTAGACAGCACTGAAGCTTTCTTT	CASSVDSTEAFF
TRBV19	TRBJ2-2	-	TRBD2	TGTGCCAGTACCACTCGGGGGGGGGCCCTTGTCGGGGAGCTGTTTTTT	CASTTRGGALVGELFF
TRBV30	TRBJ1-1	-	TRBD1	TGTGCCTGGAGCCTGACAGGGGTGAACACTGAAGCTTTCTTT	CAWSLTGVNTEAFF
TRBV19	TRBJ2-1	-	TRBD1	TGTGCCAGTTCGTCCGGGACAGGGGACGTATCGAGCGGGAGCTCCTACAATGAGCAGTTCTTC	CASSSGTGDVSSGSSYNEQFF
TRBV28	TRBJ1-4	-	TRBD1	TGTGCCAGCAGACGACAGGGAGAAGAAAAACTGTTTTTT	CASRRQGEEKLFF
TRBV7-3	TRBJ1-2	once	TRBD1	TGTGCCAGCAGCTTCCGGGACAGGAGGGGCTACACCTTC	CASSFRDRRGYTF
TRBV28	TRBJ2-7	-	TRBD1	TGTGCCAGCAGCCTATCCGAGACAGGGCCCTACGAGCAGTACTTC	CASSLSETGPYEQYF
TRBV10-3	TRBJ2-2	once	-	TGTGCCATCAGTGAGTCCTTCGGGAACCGGGCCTCTTCACCATTCGGGGCCGGGGAGCTGTTTTTT	CAISESFGNRASSPFGAGELFF
TRBV23-1	TRBJ2-2	-	-	TGCGCCAGCAGTCAAGGGGGCCCGCACACCGGGGAGCTGTTTTTT	CASSQGGPHTGELFF
TRBV5-4	TRBJ2-7	-	TRBD1	TGTGCCAGCAGCTTGGACAGGGGGCGAACGTACGAGCAGTACTTC	CASSLDRGRTYEQYF
TRBV30	TRBJ2-3	-	-	TGTGCCTGGAGTGTGCCCAATGGGGGGACGCGCCCCACAGATACGCAGTATTTT	CAWSVPNGGTRPTDTQYF
TRBV29-1	TRBJ2-2	-	-	TGCAGCGTTGAAGGAGGGTTGAACACCGGGGAGCTGTTTTTT	CSVEGGLNTGELFF
TRBV12-5	TRBJ2-5	-	TRBD1	TGTGCTAGTGGTTTGATAGGCTCGGACAGGGGGCTGGAGACCCAGTACTTC	CASGLIGSDRGLETQYF
TRBV27	TRBJ1-2	-	-	TGTGCCAGCAGCGAGTACCAGGGGGGCTACACCTTC	CASSEYQGGYTF
TRBV14	TRBJ2-1	-	TRBD1	TGTGCCAGCAGCCTATCACACGACAGGGGTGAGCAGTTCTTC	CASSLSHDRGEQFF